This T cell receptor beta chain is from a study of blood T cells in healthy people across ages. This clonotype was recorded a few times. A second roughly 6 to 12 cycle PCR used barcoded and J-beta primers. TCRdb passed the 5' RACE reads through MiXCR, listing each CDR3 protein once. Of under 1 million distinct CDR3 sequences listed, around 42% are singletons. The source of this sequence is a man between 60 and 75 years old in good health. Sequenced input: blood.

The CDR3 reads CASSQQTSPSSYNEQFF. In DNA form, the CDR3 reads TGTGCCAGCAGCCAGCAAACTAGCCCCAGCTCCTACAATGAGCAGTTCTTC. V usage is TRBV3-1 and J usage is TRBJ2-1, with D perhaps matching TRBD2 (6 bases). Germline lookup yields CDR1 LGHDT and CDR2 YNNKEL (reference sequence). Trimming shortened V by 3 bases and J by 0 bases, and 15 bases separated the two germline ends. The CDR3 is made up of 17 amino acids.